This T cell receptor beta chain was observed in a study of shared clonotypes between healthy human individuals. Overall study context: Donors consisted of two women and a few men between 18 and 49.

As for this clone: The antigen is unknown.

This CDR3 comprises 18 residues. Germline V gene lookup returns CDR1 SEHNR and CDR2 FQNEAQ (reference sequence). V shed 0 bases, J shed 2 bases, and the junction held 11 bases outside the gene matches. The data were produced by immunoSEQ multiplex PCR, yet TCRdb's version contains in-frame clones alone and is incomplete. The repertoire consists of over 2 million clones, with roughly 94% occurring once and the leading ten covering 0.1% to 0.15%. Notes on the study in general: Some clonotypes were shared by all four sorted-subset donors, while others were not shared. The non-shared ones had lower generation probabilities than the shared ones.

V is TRBV7-9 and J is TRBJ2-7; 9 bases match TRBD1. The sequence derives from a man between 18 and 35 years old in good health. Sequenced sample: naive CD4+ T cells sorted from blood. Indicated subset: CD45RA+ positively selected. For the CDR3, the DNA is TGTGCCAGCAGCTTAGCGCTCGATGGGACAGGGCCTCCCTACGAGCAGTACTTC. It is translated as CASSLALDGTGPPYEQYF.